This T cell receptor beta chain was identified in a study of OX40 agonist ivuxolimab in advanced cancers. For the study at large: The mean age was roughly 60 years, ranging from about 20 to 90, with around four fifths of participants male.

Clones were sequenced by immunoSEQ multiplex PCR, and TCRdb holds only the in-frame ones, with some missing. The repertoire includes about 38,000 clones, about nine tenths of them detected once, and approximately 45% sits in the top ten. Germline V gives CDR1 SGHAT, CDR2 FQNNGV. Trimming stripped 1 base from V and 7 bases from J, with 4 bases between. The CDR3 totals 11 residues. In its sample, this clone ranks as medium-sized. This receptor was obtained from an adult with an advanced solid tumor such as melanoma, head and neck, liver or kidney cancer. Here the sequenced sample was CD4+ or CD8+ T cells sorted from blood, taken in a trial of the OX40 agonist ivuxolimab. V is TRBV11-2 and J is TRBJ1-1, with D unresolved. The CDR3 reads CASSLGGEAFF. The DNA for the CDR3 is TGTGCCAGCAGCTTAGGGGGTGAAGCTTTCTTT. The whole variable domain, remainder taken from reference TRBV11-2 and TRBJ1-1, is EAGVAQSPRYKIIEKRQSVAFWCNPISGHATLYWYQQILGQGPKLLIQFQNNGVVDDSQLPKDRFSAERLKGVDSTLKIQPAKLEDSAVYLCASSLGGEAFFGQGTRLTVV.